This T cell receptor (beta chain) was observed in a study of human T cells and chemical hapten exposure (TCRdb year 2021). About the study as a whole: For sensitization, 2% DPC in acetone was applied to a 2 cm by 2 cm area of upper inner arm skin. Throughout the study period of approximately 23 weeks, patients also received therapeutic DPC doses to the scalp every week. Patch testing on the upper back used Finn chambers containing 0.01% DPC, with scoring done after 6 days according to International Contact Dermatitis Research Group standards. Most of the patients in the cohort were female, and the cohort covered alopecia areata with under or over 50% scalp involvement, alopecia totalis and alopecia universalis. Libraries were pooled for sequencing, and variation in per-sample TCR yields was attributed mainly to small differences in library volumes within the pool. The study tracked peripheral blood TCR repertoire changes in vivo during primary and secondary sensitization to the hapten diphenylcyclopropenone (DPC) in alopecia patients. Blood was sampled from patients pre-sensitization (week 0) and at 2, 6 and about 24 weeks after DPC sensitization. About 27 alopecia patients gave blood for TCR sequencing at one to four time points (pre-sensitization, 2, 6 and 24 weeks).

Study-level results and caveats: Patch test score correlated positively with the number of PT1 expanded TCRs, reaching significance at thresholds 8, 16 and 32 but not at 4. All patients had alopecia, a presumed autoimmune disease, so their immune response might differ from that of healthy individuals. Repeated subsampling changed both the strength of the expansion versus patch-test correlation and the threshold at which the correlation became significant. The number of TCRs above 1 in 1000 frequency did not change with DPC sensitization; there was no evidence of global repertoire structure alterations. Compared with pre-sensitization or healthy control sets, expanded TCRs formed significantly more large CDR3 similarity clusters, which is consistent with antigen-driven responses.

Spanning cysteine to phenylalanine, the CDR3 consists of 13 amino acids. Just the 39-base CDR3 DNA is kept, in frame starting at base 1. The junction shows trimming of 7 bases on V and 0 bases on J, plus 11 bases between the germline ends. The germline V gene provides CDR1 SQVTM and CDR2 ANQGSEA. As regards this clonotype: The clone's antigen remains unknown. No much larger clonotype is one base removed from it; base qualities were not supplied.

Reading the label with the study, this specimen's time point is: patch test 1, 2 weeks after DPC sensitization. In light of the paper, this sample's treatment or condition label describes: therapeutic diphenylcyclopropenone sensitization with weekly scalp DPC. At every patch-test visit, the blood draw took place before the patch test was put on. Patients were eligible if aged 18 to 70, diagnosed with alopecia and judged suitable for DPC therapy, and pregnant patients were excluded. Unfractionated whole blood was collected in Tempus Blood RNA tubes, and total RNA was extracted from that blood. The library was obtained by RACE. This sample was sequenced with a NextSeq 500. Library preparation attached unique molecular identifiers to individual cDNA molecules for quantitative, reproducible TCR counting. Each blood RNA sample was used to sequence both TCR alpha and TCR beta chains. In the paper's pipeline: The median number of TCRs per sample was some 100,000, ranging from about 23,224 to 750,000. The Decombinator software suite was used to annotate V, J and CDR3 in the TCR reads. For PS versus PT1 abundance plots, all samples were subsampled to the same number of TCRs (28,000). Expanded TCRs were defined as absent before sensitization and observed at least eight times at the 2-week time point. TCRdb reworked the public reads: Q25 trimming with fastp, MiXCR clone assembly, productive beta chains retained. Under each unique CDR3 protein, matching rows form one entry showing the most common genes and DNA. TCRdb's processing, not the authors', yielded these V and J calls. Within this sample are 95,000 to 150,000 distinct CDR3 sequences, with roughly 13% of them counted one time only. Approximately 0.89% of the sample is in the top ten clones.

The source is a man younger than 30 with alopecia areata. Some clones in this sample may be carry-over from other donors' samples. The chain is made from TRBV29-1 and TRBJ2-3; the D gene is perhaps TRBD1, from 5 matching bases. This sample comprised whole blood, obtained in connection with sensitization to the hapten diphenylcyclopropenone (DPC). Here the CDR3 is given as CSGDSSSTDTQYF. The base sequence is TGCAGCGGAGACAGTTCTAGCACAGATACGCAGTATTTT.